The 30 T cell receptor beta chains given below trace back to one sample, sequenced in a study of OX40 agonist ivuxolimab in advanced cancers. The data were produced by immunoSEQ multiplex PCR, yet TCRdb's version contains in-frame clones alone and is incomplete. The table records about 84,000 clones, approximately 89% of them present only once. Source: CD4+ or CD8+ T cells sorted from blood, taken in a trial of the OX40 agonist ivuxolimab. The source of these receptors is an adult with an advanced solid tumor such as melanoma, head and neck, liver or kidney cancer.

The J gene is TRBJ1-6, the V gene TRBV25-1; 7 positions match TRBD1. The CDR3 runs to 15 residues. Per the germline V gene, CDR1 is MGHDK and CDR2 is SYGVNS. Losses at the gene ends were 4 bases for V and 5 bases for J; bases not matched to a gene: 5. CDR3 residues: CASSVQGRNNSPLHF. The DNA for the CDR3 is TGTGCCAGCAGTGTACAGGGGCGGAATAATTCACCCCTCCACTTT.

The chain has TRBV9 and TRBJ1-1; 9 bases are shared with TRBD1. Germline CDR1 and CDR2: SGDLS and YYNGEE. The CDR3 consists of 16 residues. Trimming at V came to 0 bases and at J to 1 base, leaving 4 bases not matched to a gene. The CDR3 loop is CASSVVGTGRNTEAFF. CDR3 coding DNA: TGTGCCAGCAGCGTAGTTGGGACAGGGAGGAACACTGAAGCTTTCTTT.

The chain recombines TRBV5-4 with TRBJ2-3, with a possible D match to TRBD2 (7 bases). V was trimmed by 4 bases and J by 0 bases, leaving 21 bases between them. Germline CDR1 reads SGHNT; CDR2 reads YYREEE (reference sequence). CDR3 size: 18 residues. The CDR3, as DNA: TGTGCCAGCAGCAGTCTAGATCGGGGGGCTGGGAGCACAGATACGCAGTATTTT. It yields the protein CASSSLDRGAGSTDTQYF.

J is TRBJ1-6 and V is TRBV2, with TRBD1 matching 7 bases. CDR3 length: 13 amino acids. Germline CDR1 is SNHLY and CDR2 is FYNNEI. V shed 7 bases, J shed 6 bases, and the junction held 3 bases outside the gene matches. In DNA form, the CDR3 reads TGTGCCAGCACCGGACAGGCTAATTCACCCCTCCACTTT. This translates into CASTGQANSPLHF.

This chain links TRBV2 with TRBJ1-5; D might be TRBD1 (6 bases). V gave up 5 bases and J gave up 6 bases, with 20 bases separating them. Germline CDR1 is SNHLY and CDR2 is FYNNEI. The CDR3 runs to 16 residues. The CDR3 reads CASSPLSGEFGQPQHF. The CDR3 DNA is TGTGCCAGCAGTCCACTTTCAGGGGAATTCGGTCAGCCCCAGCATTTT. The full variable domain, its missing parts supplied by reference TRBV2 and TRBJ1-5, is EPEVTQTPSHQVTQMGQEVILRCVPISNHLYFYWYRQILGQKVEFLVSFYNNEISEKSEIFDDQFSVERPDGSNFTLKIRSTKLEDSAMYFCASSPLSGEFGQPQHFGDGTRLSIL.

The rearrangement links TRBV10-2 to TRBJ2-2; TRBD1 or TRBD2 may be the D gene (6 bases each). The V end was cut by 6 bases, the J end by 2 bases, with 13 bases between. Per germline, CDR1 WSHSY and CDR2 SAAADI. This CDR3 is 15 amino acids long. CDR3 region: CASRGGLFNTGELFF. CDR3 nucleotides: TGCGCCAGCAGAGGGGGACTTTTCAACACCGGGGAGCTGTTTTTT.

The genes are TRBV5-1 and TRBJ2-2, with D possibly being TRBD2 (6 bases). The CDR3 contains 14 residues. The V end lost 4 bases, the J end lost 6 bases, and 13 bases lay between the germline ends. Per the germline V gene, CDR1 is SGHRS and CDR2 is YFSETQ. CDR3 coding DNA: TGCGCCAGCAGCCTCAGACCGGGGGCCGGGGAGCTGTTTTTT. It is translated as CASSLRPGAGELFF.

The chain combines TRBV2 with TRBJ1-4, with D unresolved. V was shortened by 6 bases and J by 4 bases, with 15 bases between the two germline ends. CDR3 length equals 15 residues. Germline V gene sequence: CDR1 SNHLY, CDR2 FYNNEI. The CDR3 sequence is CASRLDGRLNEKLFF. DNA for the CDR3: TGTGCCAGCAGGCTGGACGGACGACTTAATGAAAAACTGTTTTTT.

The rearrangement joins TRBV18 to TRBJ1-2; a weak D match, TRBD1 (5 bases). The CDR3 sequence is 14 residues long. Per germline, CDR1 KGHSH and CDR2 LQKENI. V was shortened by 3 bases and J by 2 bases, with 10 bases between the two germline ends. CDR3 nucleotide sequence: TGTGCCAGCTCACCTCTGAGACAGAACTATGGCTACACCTTC. Its protein is CASSPLRQNYGYTF. The full variable domain, completed using reference TRBV18 and TRBJ1-2, is NAGVMQNPRHLVRRRGQEARLRCSPMKGHSHVYWYRQLPEEGLKFMVYLQKENIIDESGMPKERFSAEFPKEGPSILRIQQVVRGDSAAYFCASSPLRQNYGYTFGSGTRLTVV.

V and J are TRBV6-1 and TRBJ2-5, with a tentative D call TRBD1 (6 bases). CDR1 MNHNS and CDR2 SASEGT come from the germline V gene. The CDR3 contains 16 residues. Trimming cost V 3 bases and J 7 bases, with 21 bases left between them. The CDR3, as DNA: TGTGCCAGCAGTGAGTACAGGGCCTTCCAAAAGGGGACCCAGTACTTC. It is translated as CASSEYRAFQKGTQYF.

The genes are TRBV5-1 and TRBJ2-1, with D possibly matching TRBD2 (5 bases). Trimming pared 4 bases from V and 4 bases from J, leaving 15 bases between. The length of the CDR3 is 15 residues. Germline V CDR1 and CDR2: SGHRS, YFSETQ. CDR3 region: CASSLPGGGYNEQFF. CDR3 sequence (DNA): TGCGCCAGCAGCCTTCCCGGAGGAGGATACAATGAGCAGTTCTTC.

The chain recombines TRBV6-5 with TRBJ1-2; 9 bases map to TRBD1. CDR1 is MNHEY and CDR2 is SVGAGI in the germline V gene. V was pared by 2 bases and J by 2 bases, with 3 bases of the junction left unmatched. The CDR3 contains 15 residues. The CDR3 region is CASSYTGTGNYGYTF. The CDR3 nucleotides read TGTGCCAGCAGTTACACTGGGACAGGGAACTATGGCTACACCTTC.

The chain combines TRBV9 with TRBJ2-5; D gene ambiguous. Trimming removed 2 bases at V and 5 bases at J, with 13 bases between. Germline CDR1 reads SGDLS; CDR2 reads YYNGEE. The CDR3 has 14 amino acids. The CDR3 region is CASSVDTHAETQYF. The CDR3 DNA is TGTGCCAGCAGCGTCGACACGCATGCGGAGACCCAGTACTTC.

V gene TRBV2 combines with J gene TRBJ1-2; a weak D match, TRBD1 (5 bases). The ends were cut back, 6 bases at V and 6 bases at J, with 17 bases in the middle. The CDR3 length is 14 residues. The germline CDR1 and CDR2 sequences are SNHLY and FYNNEI. This CDR3 reads CASSQAGQTNGYTF. The CDR3 nucleotides are TGTGCCAGCAGCCAGGCGGGGCAAACCAATGGCTACACCTTC.

The V gene is TRBV6-5, the J gene TRBJ2-3; maybe TRBD2 (6 bases). Per germline, CDR1 MNHEY and CDR2 SVGAGI. CDR3 length: 15 amino acids. Trimming took 0 bases from V and 2 from J, leaving 9 bases between them. The CDR3 nucleotides are TGTGCCAGCAGTTACTCCGGACTACTCACAGATACGCAGTATTTT. It encodes CASSYSGLLTDTQYF.

The chain recombines TRBV30 with TRBJ1-1; D gene unclear. Trimming shortened V by 4 bases and J by 1 base, and 13 bases separated the two germline ends. Germline V gene sequence: CDR1 GTSNPN, CDR2 SVGIG (reference sequence). There are 14 residues in the CDR3. The CDR3 protein is CAWTPSGRNTEAFF. CDR3 coding DNA: TGTGCCTGGACCCCCTCAGGCAGGAACACTGAAGCTTTCTTT.

This chain uses TRBV13 with TRBJ2-7, with D unresolved. The CDR3 loop spans 11 amino acids. Deletions cut 1 base from V and 6 bases from J, with 4 bases between. Germline V gene lookup returns CDR1 PRHDT and CDR2 FYEKMQ (reference sequence). The CDR3: CASSLAAEQYF. CDR3 DNA sequence: TGTGCCAGCAGCTTAGCAGCCGAGCAGTACTTC.

The V and J genes are TRBV5-1 and TRBJ2-1; weak D call: TRBD2 (5 bases). Germline-derived CDR1 and CDR2 are SGHRS and YFSETQ. The CDR3 is 16 amino acids. Trimming pared 4 bases from V and 1 base from J, leaving 15 bases between. The CDR3 DNA follows: TGCGCCAGCAGCGGTCTTAATAGCGCTTCCTACAATGAGCAGTTCTTC. Its translation: CASSGLNSASYNEQFF.

V gene TRBV5-1 combines with J gene TRBJ2-2; 8 nucleotides match TRBD2. Germline lookup yields CDR1 SGHRS and CDR2 YFSETQ. V shed 2 bases, J shed 8 bases, and the junction held 5 bases outside the gene matches. This CDR3 contains 14 residues. CDR3 amino acids: CASSFSGAGGELFF. The CDR3 nucleotides read TGCGCCAGCAGCTTTAGCGGGGCAGGAGGGGAGCTGTTTTTT. Looking up the rest from reference TRBV5-1 and TRBJ2-2 gives the full variable domain: KAGVTQTPRYLIKTRGQQVTLSCSPISGHRSVSWYQQTPGQGLQFLFEYFSETQRNKGNFPGRFSGRQFSNSRSEMNVSTLELGDSALYLCASSFSGAGGELFFGEGSRLTVL.

The chain links TRBV5-6 to TRBJ2-7; D is ambiguous. This CDR3 spans 14 amino acids. CDR1 is SGHDT and CDR2 is YYEEEE in the germline V gene. V lost 7 bases and J lost 1, with 15 bases in between. DNA of the CDR3: TGTGCCAGCCGTTTGAGCACCTTTTCCTACGAGCAGTACTTC. The encoded protein is CASRLSTFSYEQYF. The variable domain in full, with the rest retrieved from reference TRBV5-6 and TRBJ2-7, is DAGVTQSPTHLIKTRGQQVTLRCSPKSGHDTVSWYQQALGQGPQFIFQYYEEEERQRGNFPDRFSGHQFPNYSSELNVNALLLGDSALYLCASRLSTFSYEQYFGPGTRLTVT.

V and J are TRBV5-4 and TRBJ2-3; 15 bases line up with TRBD2. The CDR3 has 18 residues. Germline CDR1 and CDR2: SGHNT and YYREEE (reference sequence). The junction had 8 bases not matched to a gene; V was cut back by 1 base and J by 5 bases. The CDR3 protein is CASSLLGLAGGPVDTQYF. CDR3 DNA sequence: TGTGCCAGCAGCTTGTTAGGACTAGCGGGGGGGCCGGTAGATACGCAGTATTTT.

The chain joins TRBV5-4 to TRBJ2-2; the match to TRBD1 covers 7 bases. V lost 4 bases to trimming and J lost 6 bases; unmatched junction nucleotides: 3. The germline gives CDR1 SGHNT, CDR2 YYREEE (reference sequence). This CDR3 contains 13 residues. CDR3 coding DNA: TGTGCCAGCAGCCCCAGGGGGTCCGGGGAGCTGTTTTTT. It encodes CASSPRGSGELFF. Complete variable domain (other parts from reference TRBV5-4 and TRBJ2-2): ETGVTQSPTHLIKTRGQQVTLRCSSQSGHNTVSWYQQALGQGPQFIFQYYREEENGRGNFPPRFSGLQFPNYSSELNVNALELDDSALYLCASSPRGSGELFFGEGSRLTVL.

This rearrangement joins TRBV27 to TRBJ1-1; D remains unclear. This CDR3 contains 14 residues. Trimming stripped 5 bases from V and 1 base from J, with 11 bases between. From germline, CDR1 is MNHEY and CDR2 SMNVEV (reference sequence). CDR3 coding DNA: TGTGCCAGCAGTCCCCTAATTTCGAACACTGAAGCTTTCTTT. Translating gives CASSPLISNTEAFF.

The V call is TRBV29-1, the J call TRBJ2-7, with D hard to call. Germline loops: CDR1 SQVTM, CDR2 ANQGSEA. The CDR3 contains 12 residues. With 3 bases removed from V and 4 bases from J, the gap between germline ends came to 10 bases. The CDR3 DNA sequence: TGCAGCGTTGATATTGGCCCTTACGAGCAGTACTTC. Its protein product is CSVDIGPYEQYF.

V gene TRBV2 combines with J gene TRBJ1-5, with D maybe TRBD1 (6 bases). V lost 4 bases and J lost 4, with 8 bases in between. The germline V gene encodes CDR1 SNHLY and CDR2 FYNNEI. This CDR3 spans 13 amino acids. This CDR3 reads CASSVDRNQPQHF. The CDR3, as DNA: TGTGCCAGCAGTGTCGACAGGAATCAGCCCCAGCATTTT.

The chain has TRBV6-5 and TRBJ2-2, with a possible D match to TRBD2 (6 bases). V lost 0 bases and J 1 base, leaving 6 bases between the germline ends. CDR3 length: 15 amino acids. Per germline, CDR1 MNHEY and CDR2 SVGAGI. The CDR3 protein is CASSYSGGNTGELFF. The CDR3 DNA reads as TGTGCCAGCAGTTACTCGGGGGGGAACACCGGGGAGCTGTTTTTT.

This clone was seen only a few times. No DNA is shown, since the ends of the CDR3 on it are uncertain; the CDR3 is the one TCRdb lists. The V call is TRBV30, the J call TRBJ1-1; the D call in the table, TRBD1, was not verified against the DNA. Germline CDR1 is GTSNPN and CDR2 is SVGIG (reference sequence). The CDR3 length is 13 residues, termini included. The CDR3 protein is CAWSFLAVTEAFF.

V and J are TRBV27 and TRBJ2-2; 7 bases are a match to TRBD1. In germline, CDR1 is MNHEY, CDR2 SMNVEV (reference sequence). Losses at the gene ends were 6 bases for V and 0 bases for J; bases not matched to a gene: 7. The CDR3 is 16 residues long. DNA of the CDR3: TGTGCCAGCAGCCGCTGGACAGGATCGAACACCGGGGAGCTGTTTTTT. Translating it yields CASSRWTGSNTGELFF.

The chain recombines TRBV5-1 with TRBJ2-1; 12 bases line up with TRBD2. The CDR3 has 15 amino acids. Trimming at V came to 4 bases and at J to 10 bases, leaving 9 bases not matched to a gene. Per the germline V gene, CDR1 is SGHRS and CDR2 is YFSETQ. The CDR3 sequence is CASSVGTSGLEEQFF. CDR3 DNA sequence: TGCGCCAGCAGCGTAGGGACTAGCGGGCTTGAAGAGCAGTTCTTC. Supplemented by reference TRBV5-1 and TRBJ2-1, the full variable domain reads KAGVTQTPRYLIKTRGQQVTLSCSPISGHRSVSWYQQTPGQGLQFLFEYFSETQRNKGNFPGRFSGRQFSNSRSEMNVSTLELGDSALYLCASSVGTSGLEEQFFGPGTRLTVL.

The chain uses TRBV27 and TRBJ2-2; the match to TRBD2 covers 13 bases. With 4 bases clipped from V and 0 bases from J, the junction kept 5 bases outside the gene matches. In germline, CDR1 is MNHEY, CDR2 SMNVEV (reference sequence). The CDR3 sequence is 18 residues long. The CDR3 spells CASSSRTSGGPNTGELFF. As DNA, the CDR3 is TGTGCCAGCAGTTCCCGGACTAGCGGGGGCCCGAACACCGGGGAGCTGTTTTTT.